Ten or more counts support the clone carrying this T cell receptor (beta chain). The draw of peripheral blood yielded around 10 milliliters from each donor. The germline CDR1 and CDR2 sequences are LGHNA and YSLEER. The germline V and J ends were trimmed by 1 base and 1 base, with 10 bases remaining between them. CDR3 length: 15 amino acids. This entry comes from a study of blood T cells in healthy people across ages. A second PCR, run for about 7 to 11 cycles, used a sample-barcoded 5' primer plus a J-beta primer mix. Each cDNA molecule, via a template-switch adaptor with 12 random nucleotides, was tagged. TCRdb ran MiXCR on the 5' RACE reads and lists one entry per CDR3 protein. The sample includes some 890,000 distinct CDR3 sequences, 25% to 35% of them seen just once. The data also belong to a second study, concerning T cells of mothers and their children.

Input material: blood. The clonotype comes from a woman aged 40 to 50 in good health. This chain uses TRBV4-3 with TRBJ2-5; D not resolved. The CDR3 reads CASSQVWAVQETQYF. CDR3 nucleotides: TGCGCCAGCAGCCAAGTATGGGCAGTCCAAGAGACCCAGTACTTC.